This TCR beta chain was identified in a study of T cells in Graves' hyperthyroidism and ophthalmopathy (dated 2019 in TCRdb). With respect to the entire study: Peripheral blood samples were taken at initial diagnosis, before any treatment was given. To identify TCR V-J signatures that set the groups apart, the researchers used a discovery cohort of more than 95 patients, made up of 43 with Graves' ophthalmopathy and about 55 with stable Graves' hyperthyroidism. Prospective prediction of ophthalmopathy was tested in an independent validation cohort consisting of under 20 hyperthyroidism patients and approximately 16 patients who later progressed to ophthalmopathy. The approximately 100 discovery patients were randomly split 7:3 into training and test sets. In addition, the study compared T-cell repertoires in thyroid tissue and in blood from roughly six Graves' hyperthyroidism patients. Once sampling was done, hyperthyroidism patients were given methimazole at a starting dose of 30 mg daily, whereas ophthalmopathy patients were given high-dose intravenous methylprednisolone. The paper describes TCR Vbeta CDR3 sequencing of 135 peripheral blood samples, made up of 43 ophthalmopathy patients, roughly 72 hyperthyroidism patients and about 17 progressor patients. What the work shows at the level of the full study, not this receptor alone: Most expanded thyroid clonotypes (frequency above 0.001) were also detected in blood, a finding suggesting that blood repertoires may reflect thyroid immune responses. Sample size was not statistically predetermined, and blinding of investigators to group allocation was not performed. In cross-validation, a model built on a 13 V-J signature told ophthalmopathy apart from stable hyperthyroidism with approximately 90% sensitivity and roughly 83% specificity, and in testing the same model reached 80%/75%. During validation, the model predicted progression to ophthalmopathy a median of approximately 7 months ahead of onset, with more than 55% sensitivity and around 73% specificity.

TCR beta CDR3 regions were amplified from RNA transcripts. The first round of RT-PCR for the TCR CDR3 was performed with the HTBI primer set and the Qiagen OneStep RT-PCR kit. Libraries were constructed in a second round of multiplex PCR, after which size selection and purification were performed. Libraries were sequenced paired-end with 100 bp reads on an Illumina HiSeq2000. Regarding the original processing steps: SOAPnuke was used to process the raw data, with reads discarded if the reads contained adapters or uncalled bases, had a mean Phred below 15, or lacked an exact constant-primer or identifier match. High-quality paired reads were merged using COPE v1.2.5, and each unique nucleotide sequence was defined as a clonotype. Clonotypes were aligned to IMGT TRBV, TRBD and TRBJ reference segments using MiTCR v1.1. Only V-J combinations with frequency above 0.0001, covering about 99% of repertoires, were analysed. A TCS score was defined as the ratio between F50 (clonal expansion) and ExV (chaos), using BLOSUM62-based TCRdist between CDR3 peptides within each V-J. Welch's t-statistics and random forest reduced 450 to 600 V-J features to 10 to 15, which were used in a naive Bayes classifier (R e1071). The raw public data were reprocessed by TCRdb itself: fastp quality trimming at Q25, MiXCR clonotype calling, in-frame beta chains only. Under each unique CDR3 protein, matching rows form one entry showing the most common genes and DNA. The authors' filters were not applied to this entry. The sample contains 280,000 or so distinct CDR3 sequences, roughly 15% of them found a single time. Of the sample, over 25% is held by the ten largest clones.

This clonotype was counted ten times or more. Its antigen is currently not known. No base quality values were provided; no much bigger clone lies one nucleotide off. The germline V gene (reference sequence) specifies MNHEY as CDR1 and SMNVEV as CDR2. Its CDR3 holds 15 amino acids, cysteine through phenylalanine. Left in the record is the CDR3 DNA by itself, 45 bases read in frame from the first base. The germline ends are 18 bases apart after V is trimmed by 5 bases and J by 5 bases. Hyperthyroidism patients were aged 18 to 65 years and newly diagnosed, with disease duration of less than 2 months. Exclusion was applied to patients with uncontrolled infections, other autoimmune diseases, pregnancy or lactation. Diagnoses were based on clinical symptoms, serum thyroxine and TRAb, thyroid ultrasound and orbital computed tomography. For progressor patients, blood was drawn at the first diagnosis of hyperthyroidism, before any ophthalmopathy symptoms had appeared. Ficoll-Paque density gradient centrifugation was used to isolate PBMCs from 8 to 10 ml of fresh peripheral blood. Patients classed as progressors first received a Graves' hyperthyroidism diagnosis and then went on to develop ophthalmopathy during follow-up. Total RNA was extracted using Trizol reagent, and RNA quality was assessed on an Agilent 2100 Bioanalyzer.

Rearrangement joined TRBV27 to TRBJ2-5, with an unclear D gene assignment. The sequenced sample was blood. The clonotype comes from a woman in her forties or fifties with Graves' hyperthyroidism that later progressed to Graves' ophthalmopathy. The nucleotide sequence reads TGTGCCAGCAGTCCTCCTCCACCACGCCGGGAGACCCAGTACTTC. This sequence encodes CASSPPPPRRETQYF.